This paragraph reports one TCR beta chain. Its antigen remains unidentified. This sample was taken from a study of spatial heterogeneity in lung cancer. Study-level background: Detected beta-chain sequences consistently exceeded alpha-chain sequences. Study findings and constraints: Ubiquitous, expanded tumor-derived TCRs were more frequently observed in blood at resection than at follow-up.

Time point given: sample taken at primary tumor resection. Whole RNA, which was extracted from tumor, nontumor lung tissue or frozen PBMC, was sequenced without any cell sorting. 55 to 80 TRACERx patients with early, untreated non-small cell lung cancer donated samples. Every cDNA TCR molecule received its own unique molecular identifier. From the 5' RACE reads, TCRdb called clonotypes with MiXCR, one entry per CDR3 protein. Of some 53,000 distinct CDR3 sequences listed, around 7% are singletons. This TCR derives from a female donor with early-stage non-small cell lung cancer. Source: PBMCs, taken at surgery.

CDR3 bases: TGTGCCAGCAGTGGGGAGGGGCCCTCAGATGTAGATACGCAGTATTTT. The encoded protein is CASSGEGPSDVDTQYF. The rearrangement uses TRBV2 and TRBJ2-3; 7 bases are a match to TRBD2. V lost 4 bases and J lost 5; bases outside the gene matches: 12. The CDR3 is 16 amino acids. Per the germline V gene, CDR1 is SNHLY and CDR2 is FYNNEI. Using reference TRBV2 and TRBJ2-3 for the parts outside the CDR3, the full variable domain is EPEVTQTPSHQVTQMGQEVILRCVPISNHLYFYWYRQILGQKVEFLVSFYNNEISEKSEIFDDQFSVERPDGSNFTLKIRSTKLEDSAMYFCASSGEGPSDVDTQYFGPGTRLTVL.